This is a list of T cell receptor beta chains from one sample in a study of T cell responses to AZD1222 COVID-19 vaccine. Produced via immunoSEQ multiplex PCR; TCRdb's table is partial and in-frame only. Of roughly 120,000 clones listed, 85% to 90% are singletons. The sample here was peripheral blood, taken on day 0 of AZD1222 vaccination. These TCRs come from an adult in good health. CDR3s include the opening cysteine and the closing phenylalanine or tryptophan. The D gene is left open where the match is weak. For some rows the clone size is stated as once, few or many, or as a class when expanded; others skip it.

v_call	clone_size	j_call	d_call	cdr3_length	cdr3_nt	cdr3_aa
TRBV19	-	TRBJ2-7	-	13	TGTGCCAGTAGTGCGACTACTTTCTACGAGCAGTACTTC	CASSATTFYEQYF
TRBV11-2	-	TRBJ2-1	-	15	TGTGCCAGCAGCCTCCGGACCCGCCGGGGCAATGAGCAGTTCTTC	CASSLRTRRGNEQFF
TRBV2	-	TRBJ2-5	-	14	TGTGCCAGCACCCCGACGAGGCTCCAAGAGACCCAGTACTTC	CASTPTRLQETQYF
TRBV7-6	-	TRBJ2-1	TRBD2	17	TGTGCCAGCAGCCAGGACCTCCTAGCGGCTATTGGGGGTGAGCAGTTCTTC	CASSQDLLAAIGGEQFF
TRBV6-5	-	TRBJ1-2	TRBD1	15	TGTGCCAGCAGTTACCAAGGGACAGCTTACTATGGCTACACCTTC	CASSYQGTAYYGYTF
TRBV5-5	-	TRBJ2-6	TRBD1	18	TGTGCCAGCAGCCCGGGACAGGTCCCTTCCTCTGGGGCCAACGTCCTGACTTTC	CASSPGQVPSSGANVLTF
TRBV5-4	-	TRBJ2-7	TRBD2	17	TGTGCCAGCAGACTAGCGGGTAGCGGGAGTGTTTCCTACGAGCAGTACTTC	CASRLAGSGSVSYEQYF
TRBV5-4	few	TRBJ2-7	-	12	TGTGCCAGCAGCTTGTCACCGGGACGTAAGTACTTC	CASSLSPGRKYF
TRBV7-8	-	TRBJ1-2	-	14	TGTGCCAGCAGCTTAGGTTTCGGGTCCTATGGCTACACCTTC	CASSLGFGSYGYTF
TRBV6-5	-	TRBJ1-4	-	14	TGTGCCAGCAGTTATCAGAATTATAATGAAAAACTGTTTTTT	CASSYQNYNEKLFF
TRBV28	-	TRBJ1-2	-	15	TGTGCCAGCACAACTCAGGACAGATTCTACTATGGCTACACCTTC	CASTTQDRFYYGYTF
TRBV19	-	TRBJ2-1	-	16	TGTGCCAGTACCCGACTCCCCAGCGCCACCCTCAATGAGCAGTTCTTC	CASTRLPSATLNEQFF
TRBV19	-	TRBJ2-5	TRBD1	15	TGTGCCAGTAGTATAAATCCAGGGGGAGAAGAGACCCAGTACTTC	CASSINPGGEETQYF
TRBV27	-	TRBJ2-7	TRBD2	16	TGTGCCAGCAGTTCCTTCGAGAGCGGGAGATCGGACGAGCAGTACTTC	CASSSFESGRSDEQYF
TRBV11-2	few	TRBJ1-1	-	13	TGTGCCAGCAGTCCCCACATACAGGGAGAGGCTTTCTTT	CASSPHIQGEAFF
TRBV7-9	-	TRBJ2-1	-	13	TGTGCCAGCAGCGCGACAGCTTACAATGAGCAGTTCTTC	CASSATAYNEQFF
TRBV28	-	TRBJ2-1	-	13	TGTGCCAGCACAGGGAGCTCCTACAATGAGCAGTTCTTC	CASTGSSYNEQFF